This TCR beta chain stems from a study of cytomegalovirus exposure and HLA in healthy donors. Study results and caveats: Associated with cytomegalovirus, according to the listing, were 170 or so TCR beta chains.

J gave up 10 bases and V 6 bases, and 11 bases lay outside the gene matches. This CDR3 contains 16 residues. CDR1 is SGHTA and CDR2 is FQGNSA in the germline V gene. The PCR employed 60 Vbeta primers together with 13 Jbeta primers. Profiling relied on immunoSEQ multiplex PCR, and the TCRdb table lists in-frame clones only, not all of them. The sample gives about 130,000 clones, less than 80% of which show up once; around 3% is in the top ten. Notes on this clone: Its antigen is still unknown.

The source is a woman in her forties or fifties in good health and CMV-seronegative. This chain connects TRBV7-2 to TRBJ1-6; TRBD1 aligns across 11 bases. The sequenced sample consisted of PBMCs. The CDR3: CASSQTGTGGSSPLHF. The CDR3 DNA reads TGTGCCAGCAGTCAAACCGGGACAGGGGGATCCTCACCCCTCCACTTT.